These 29 T cell receptor beta chains were sequenced from one sample in a study of OX40 agonist ivuxolimab in advanced cancers. TCRdb keeps only in-frame clones here, not all; method: immunoSEQ multiplex PCR. Of around 62,000 clones in the sample, around 80% were seen once. This material consisted of CD4+ or CD8+ T cells sorted from blood, taken in a trial of the OX40 agonist ivuxolimab. These receptors came from an adult with an advanced solid tumor such as melanoma, head and neck, liver or kidney cancer.

The chain carries TRBV4-1 and TRBJ1-6; no firm D call. Per the germline V gene, CDR1 is MGHRA and CDR2 is YSYEKL. The V end was cut by 0 bases, the J end by 10 bases, with 10 bases between. The CDR3 contains 14 residues. The CDR3 region is CASSQDGGLSPLHF. The CDR3 nucleotides are TGCGCCAGCAGCCAAGACGGCGGATTGTCACCCCTCCACTTT.

This CDR3 reads CASGSNQPQHF. The DNA of the CDR3 is TGTGCCTCCGGGAGCAATCAGCCCCAGCATTTT. V and J are TRBV19 and TRBJ1-5, with no clear D. Trimming left V 11 bases short and J 1 base short, with 6 bases between. Germline assignment: CDR1 LNHDA and CDR2 SQIVND (reference sequence). The CDR3 is 11 amino acids.

The chain couples TRBV2 to TRBJ1-2, with 11 bases that match TRBD1. Unmatched junction bases numbered 3, after V lost 4 bases and J lost 2 bases. The CDR3 contains 15 residues. From germline, CDR1 is SNHLY and CDR2 FYNNEI. The CDR3 nucleotides are TGTGCCAGCAGTGTTCGGGACAGGGGGAACTATGGCTACACCTTC. This gives the protein CASSVRDRGNYGYTF.

The chain carries TRBV28 and TRBJ1-1; D remains unclear. The V end was cut by 6 bases, the J end by 0 bases, with 14 bases between. The CDR3 contains 15 residues. Germline V gene sequence: CDR1 MDHEN, CDR2 SYDVKM. The CDR3: CASSPSPPMNTEAFF. CDR3 coding DNA: TGTGCCAGCAGCCCGAGTCCCCCCATGAACACTGAAGCTTTCTTT.

This chain links TRBV4-2 with TRBJ2-5, with D unresolved. The V end was cut by 2 bases, the J end by 1 base, with 8 bases between. Germline V gene sequence: CDR1 LGHNA, CDR2 YNFKEQ. The CDR3 totals 14 residues. This CDR3 reads CASSQPGSQETQYF. CDR3 bases: TGTGCCAGCAGCCAACCTGGATCCCAAGAGACCCAGTACTTC.

This chain links TRBV6-1 with TRBJ2-2; D remains ambiguous. There are 12 residues in the CDR3. The ends were cut back, 6 bases at V and 6 bases at J, with 8 bases in the middle. Germline-derived CDR1 and CDR2 are MNHNS and SASEGT. Here the CDR3 reads CASRRVSGELFF. In nucleotides, the CDR3 is TGTGCCAGCAGGAGAGTATCCGGGGAGCTGTTTTTT.

CDR3 DNA sequence: TGTGCCAGCAGCCCCGGGACTTTCTCCTACGAGCAGTACTTC. Its protein product is CASSPGTFSYEQYF. The chain employs TRBV5-4 and TRBJ2-7, with D tentatively TRBD2 (6 bases). The V end was cut by 4 bases, the J end by 0 bases, with 11 bases between. In germline, CDR1 is SGHNT, CDR2 YYREEE (reference sequence). The CDR3 spans 14 residues.

The genes are TRBV27 and TRBJ2-3, with a possible D match to TRBD1 (5 bases). Germline V gene sequence: CDR1 MNHEY, CDR2 SMNVEV (reference sequence). The CDR3 totals 13 residues. The ends were cut back, 5 bases at V and 3 bases at J, with 9 bases in the middle. The CDR3 loop reads CASSRQITDTQYF. The CDR3 nucleotides read TGTGCCAGCAGTAGACAGATAACAGATACGCAGTATTTT.

This clone has just a few counts. This sequence joins TRBV19 and TRBJ2-1, with 12 bases lining up with TRBD2. The V and J ends lost 5 bases and 3 bases, in that order; junction bases with no gene match: 8. CDR1 LNHDA and CDR2 SQIVND come from the germline V gene (reference sequence). This CDR3 contains 17 residues. The CDR3 bases are TGTGCCAGTAGTCAGACTAGCGGGGGCCATTTCTACAATGAGCAGTTCTTC. Protein: CASSQTSGGHFYNEQFF.

This clone was seen just once. CDR3 bases: TGTGCCAGTAGCGACACAGGGTATGGCTACACCTTC. Protein sequence: CASSDTGYGYTF. The V call is TRBV19, the J call TRBJ1-2; D perhaps matches TRBD1 (6 bases). Germline lookup yields CDR1 LNHDA and CDR2 SQIVND (reference sequence). V was pared by 6 bases and J by 5 bases, with 10 bases between. The CDR3 has 12 residues.

The rearrangement joins TRBV19 to TRBJ1-2; D remains ambiguous. This CDR3 is built from 13 residues. V was clipped by 5 bases and J by 6 bases, with 13 bases between them. Germline V gene lookup returns CDR1 LNHDA and CDR2 SQIVND (reference sequence). In DNA, the CDR3 is TGTGCCAGTAGTCCGCCCCACAGAAATGGCTACACCTTC. Its translation is CASSPPHRNGYTF.

Only one count was recorded for this clone. V and J are TRBV28 and TRBJ1-5; 11 positions match TRBD1. The CDR3 consists of 15 residues. Germline loops: CDR1 MDHEN, CDR2 SYDVKM. V trimming: 5 bases; J trimming: 8 bases; junction bases outside the gene matches: 8. CDR3 bases: TGTGCCAGCAGTCCGAGGACAGGGGGCAGTAAGCCCCAGCATTTT. Residues: CASSPRTGGSKPQHF.

The gene calls are TRBV9 and TRBJ2-7; 11 nucleotides match TRBD2. CDR1 SGDLS and CDR2 YYNGEE come from the germline V gene. CDR3 length: 16 residues. J gave up 2 bases and V 0 bases, and 4 bases lay outside the gene matches. CDR3: CASSVAPSGGTYEQYF. The DNA of the CDR3 is TGTGCCAGCAGCGTAGCGCCTAGCGGGGGGACCTACGAGCAGTACTTC. The full variable domain, its missing parts supplied by reference TRBV9 and TRBJ2-7, is DSGVTQTPKHLITATGQRVTLRCSPRSGDLSVYWYQQSLDQGLQFLIQYYNGEERAKGNILERFSAQQFPDLHSELNLSSLELGDSALYFCASSVAPSGGTYEQYFGPGTRLTVT.

This chain connects TRBV4-3 to TRBJ1-2, with D possibly TRBD1 on 5 matching bases. Trimming left V 4 bases short and J 4 bases short, with 13 bases between. Germline CDR1 LGHNA, CDR2 YSLEER. CDR3 length: 14 amino acids. This CDR3 is CASSPAAGAYGYTF. DNA of the CDR3: TGCGCCAGCAGCCCCGCAGCCGGGGCCTATGGCTACACCTTC.

This chain uses TRBV9 with TRBJ2-3, with 11 bases identical to TRBD2. Germline values: CDR1 SGDLS, CDR2 YYNGEE. With V trimmed by 0 bases and J by 4 bases, 4 bases remained unmatched. The CDR3 consists of 16 residues. The CDR3 sequence is CASSVALAGVADTQYF. CDR3 DNA: TGTGCCAGCAGCGTAGCACTAGCGGGGGTGGCAGATACGCAGTATTTT.

The CDR3: CASSVEEGINQPQHF. The DNA of the CDR3 is TGTGCCAGCAGCGTAGAGGAGGGAATCAATCAGCCCCAGCATTTT. V is TRBV9 and J is TRBJ1-5, with D uncertain. The CDR3 spans 15 residues. The ends were cut back, 0 bases at V and 3 bases at J, with 10 bases in the middle. Germline V gene sequence: CDR1 SGDLS, CDR2 YYNGEE.

This rearrangement joins TRBV6-1 to TRBJ1-3; D perhaps matches TRBD1 (5 bases). The ends were cut back, 3 bases at V and 7 bases at J, with 10 bases in the middle. CDR3 length equals 13 residues. Germline V gene sequence: CDR1 MNHNS, CDR2 SASEGT. The CDR3 protein is CASSDNRRNTIYF. For the CDR3, the DNA is TGTGCCAGCAGTGATAACAGGAGGAACACCATATATTTT.

This clone was seen a single time. The CDR3 DNA is TGTGCCAGCAGCGTAGGCCAGGCAGATGGCTACACCTTC. Amino acids: CASSVGQADGYTF. This chain links TRBV9 with TRBJ1-2; D not certain. V shed 0 bases and J shed 6 bases, with 9 bases lying between them. From germline, CDR1 is SGDLS and CDR2 YYNGEE. The CDR3 sequence is 13 residues long.

This clone has just a few counts. The chain recombines TRBV2 with TRBJ2-5; perhaps D is TRBD1 or TRBD2 (5 bases each). Looked up from germline, CDR1 is SNHLY and CDR2 is FYNNEI. The CDR3 covers 14 residues. With 8 bases removed from V and 3 bases from J, the gap between germline ends came to 16 bases. The CDR3 here is CASGLPGTKETQYF. The CDR3 coding sequence is TGTGCCAGCGGGCTGCCGGGGACCAAAGAGACCCAGTACTTC.

The V call is TRBV2, the J call TRBJ2-5, with 8 bases that match TRBD2. The CDR3 consists of 16 residues. The trim removed 5 bases at V and 1 base at J, leaving 9 bases unmatched. Germline lookup yields CDR1 SNHLY and CDR2 FYNNEI. The CDR3 sequence is CASSSQGTRPQETQYF. The CDR3 nucleotides read TGTGCCAGCAGTAGCCAAGGGACTAGACCCCAAGAGACCCAGTACTTC. The complete variable domain, with remaining parts taken from reference TRBV2 and TRBJ2-5, reads EPEVTQTPSHQVTQMGQEVILRCVPISNHLYFYWYRQILGQKVEFLVSFYNNEISEKSEIFDDQFSVERPDGSNFTLKIRSTKLEDSAMYFCASSSQGTRPQETQYFGPGTRLLVL.

The rearrangement links TRBV29-1 to TRBJ2-1; 7 nucleotides agree with TRBD2. Germline V gene lookup returns CDR1 SQVTM and CDR2 ANQGSEA. After removal of 4 bases from V and 10 bases from J, the junction contained 16 bases not matched to a gene. The CDR3 covers 15 residues. The CDR3 protein is CSVAGFGTTNLEQFF. CDR3 DNA sequence: TGCAGCGTTGCGGGGTTCGGGACTACGAATTTGGAGCAGTTCTTC.

Details on this clone: The junction shows a germline mismatch at one end, possibly a read error. This sequence joins TRBV6-6 and TRBJ1-1; 7 bases map to TRBD1. Germline CDR1 reads MNHNY; CDR2 reads SVGAGI (reference sequence). The CDR3 length is 14 residues. In DNA form, the CDR3 reads TGTGCCAGCAGTCCCGACAGGGTGAAAACTGAAGCTTTCTTT. It encodes CASSPDRVKTEAFF.

The chain combines TRBV7-2 with TRBJ2-5; 10 bases align to TRBD1. The DNA matches TRBJ2-7 better at its end, which makes the J call doubtful. The CDR3 is 13 amino acids. Germline V gives CDR1 SGHTA, CDR2 FQGNSA. The CDR3 loop reads CASSHRDRGEQYF. The CDR3 DNA reads as TGTGCCAGCAGCCATCGGGACAGGGGCGAGCAGTACTTC.

V and J are TRBV9 and TRBJ2-1, with 11 bases aligning to TRBD2. This CDR3 has 16 amino acids. The V segment lost 0 bases and the J segment 8 bases; nucleotides outside the gene matches: 7. CDR1 is SGDLS, CDR2 YYNGEE, per germline. CDR3 amino acids: CASSVGLAGGFDEQFF. CDR3 sequence (DNA): TGTGCCAGCAGCGTAGGGCTAGCGGGGGGTTTCGATGAGCAGTTCTTC. The entire variable domain, with the rest obtained from reference TRBV9 and TRBJ2-1, is as follows: DSGVTQTPKHLITATGQRVTLRCSPRSGDLSVYWYQQSLDQGLQFLIQYYNGEERAKGNILERFSAQQFPDLHSELNLSSLELGDSALYFCASSVGLAGGFDEQFFGPGTRLTVL.

The rearrangement joins TRBV9 to TRBJ2-5; TRBD1 matches at 7 bases. Looked up from germline, CDR1 is SGDLS and CDR2 is YYNGEE. This CDR3 is 14 amino acids long. V was pared by 3 bases and J by 5 bases, with 7 bases of the junction left unmatched. CDR3 loop: CASSARQGPETQYF. CDR3 nucleotides: TGTGCCAGCAGCGCCCGACAGGGTCCGGAGACCCAGTACTTC.

This chain connects TRBV11-2 to TRBJ2-7; perhaps D is TRBD1 or TRBD2 (5 bases each). This CDR3 comprises 16 residues. Germline V gives CDR1 SGHAT, CDR2 FQNNGV. Trimming removed 5 bases at V and 4 bases at J, with 21 bases between. In nucleotides, the CDR3 is TGTGCCAGCAGCCTCCTGAGGGGCGCGGTTGGATACGAGCAGTACTTC. Protein sequence: CASSLLRGAVGYEQYF. Based on the CDR3 plus reference TRBV11-2 and TRBJ2-7, the full variable domain is EAGVAQSPRYKIIEKRQSVAFWCNPISGHATLYWYQQILGQGPKLLIQFQNNGVVDDSQLPKDRFSAERLKGVDSTLKIQPAKLEDSAVYLCASSLLRGAVGYEQYFGPGTRLTVT.

The rearrangement uses TRBV10-3 and TRBJ2-1, with 8 bases aligning to TRBD2. This CDR3 contains 19 residues. V shed 4 bases and J 5 bases; nucleotides not matched to a gene: 19. Per the germline V gene, CDR1 is ENHRY and CDR2 is SYGVKD. The CDR3 protein is CAISVGLVGGAMAHNEQFF. The DNA of the CDR3 is TGTGCCATCAGTGTAGGGTTGGTCGGGGGGGCCATGGCACACAATGAGCAGTTCTTC.

The chain links TRBV2 to TRBJ2-7, with TRBD2 matching over 7 bases. There are 16 residues in the CDR3. With V trimmed by 4 bases and J by 6 bases, 15 bases remained unmatched. Germline V gene sequence: CDR1 SNHLY, CDR2 FYNNEI. CDR3 region: CASSGLRRGVGFEQYF. In DNA, the CDR3 is TGTGCCAGCAGTGGCCTGAGACGGGGGGTGGGGTTCGAGCAGTACTTC. The entire variable domain, with the rest obtained from reference TRBV2 and TRBJ2-7, is as follows: EPEVTQTPSHQVTQMGQEVILRCVPISNHLYFYWYRQILGQKVEFLVSFYNNEISEKSEIFDDQFSVERPDGSNFTLKIRSTKLEDSAMYFCASSGLRRGVGFEQYFGPGTRLTVT.

The chain has TRBV6-1 and TRBJ1-2, with a possible D match to TRBD1 (5 bases). This CDR3 is built from 15 residues. Per the germline V gene, CDR1 is MNHNS and CDR2 is SASEGT. V was trimmed by 6 bases and J by 8 bases, leaving 22 bases between them. The chain's CDR3 is CASRPRLLGGWGYTF. For the CDR3, the DNA is TGTGCCAGCAGGCCCAGACTACTCGGGGGTTGGGGCTACACCTTC.